These 21 T cell receptor beta chains were all obtained from the same sample, sequenced in a study of early T cells in non-severe SARS-CoV-2 infection. TCRdb independently ran MiXCR on the 5' RACE reads; one entry per CDR3 protein. The table shows roughly 69,000 distinct CDR3 sequences, with roughly a tenth occurring only once. The specimen was whole blood. These receptors originate from an adult who was a healthcare worker with PCR-confirmed SARS-CoV-2 infection or an uninfected control (not recorded which).

There are many counts of this clonotype. J is TRBJ2-1 and V is TRBV7-2; 9 nucleotides agree with TRBD2. The CDR3 is 15 residues long. Germline V lookup: CDR1 SGHTA, CDR2 FQGNSA. V trimming: 3 bases; J trimming: 4 bases; junction bases outside the gene matches: 4. Here the CDR3 reads CASSFSGSTYNEQFF. For the CDR3, the DNA is TGTGCCAGCAGCTTTAGCGGGAGTACGTACAATGAGCAGTTCTTC.

This clonotype appeared many times. This rearrangement joins TRBV2 to TRBJ1-5, with 7 bases that match TRBD1. Trimming at V came to 8 bases and at J to 4 bases, leaving 11 bases not matched to a gene. Germline lookup yields CDR1 SNHLY and CDR2 FYNNEI. The CDR3 spans 15 residues. Here the CDR3 reads CASALWGQPNQPQHF. For the CDR3, the DNA is TGTGCCAGCGCGCTATGGGGACAGCCAAATCAGCCCCAGCATTTT.

Here the CDR3 reads CATSRDQVVGSPLHF. The CDR3 nucleotides read TGTGCCACCAGCAGAGATCAAGTGGTCGGTTCACCCCTCCACTTT. V and J are TRBV15 and TRBJ1-6, with no clear D. Germline V CDR1 and CDR2: LNHNV, YYDKDF (reference sequence). This CDR3 is built from 15 residues. The V end lost 0 bases, the J end lost 9 bases, and 12 bases lay between the germline ends.

The sample holds many counts of this clonotype. The gene calls are TRBV5-8 and TRBJ2-3, with a tentative D call TRBD1 (5 bases). Germline assignment: CDR1 SGHTS and CDR2 YDEGEE. The CDR3 has 15 residues. Trimming left V 4 bases short and J 0 bases short, with 12 bases between. The CDR3, as DNA: TGTGCCAGCAGCCCAGGTACAGGAAGCACAGATACGCAGTATTTT. Translated, it gives CASSPGTGSTDTQYF.

This chain connects TRBV6-1 to TRBJ1-5; D is unclear. V shed 0 bases and J shed 5 bases, with 14 bases lying between them. In germline, CDR1 is MNHNS, CDR2 SASEGT. The CDR3 has 16 amino acids. CDR3 nucleotide sequence: TGTGCCAGCAGTGAAGCGCTTCCCAGAAATGATCAGCCCCAGCATTTT. This sequence encodes CASSEALPRNDQPQHF.

V usage is TRBV7-9 and J usage is TRBJ1-2; 8 positions match TRBD1. In germline, CDR1 is SEHNR, CDR2 FQNEAQ (reference sequence). This CDR3 contains 14 residues. Losses at the gene ends were 0 bases for V and 9 bases for J; bases not matched to a gene: 6. The CDR3 DNA reads as TGTGCCAGCAGCTTAGCGGGGCAGGGGGCTCGCTACACCTTC. Translation: CASSLAGQGARYTF.

In this sample, this clonotype turned up many times. V is TRBV30 and J is TRBJ1-1, with D possibly TRBD1 on 5 matching bases. The CDR3 spans 14 residues. V dropped 4 bases and J dropped 0 bases, with 12 bases sitting between them. Germline-derived CDR1 and CDR2 are GTSNPN and SVGIG (reference sequence). CDR3 region: CAWTQGVMNTEAFF. The CDR3 nucleotides read TGTGCCTGGACCCAGGGAGTCATGAACACTGAAGCTTTCTTT.

The rearrangement joins TRBV12-5 to TRBJ2-5; maybe TRBD2 (5 bases). Deletions cut 6 bases from V and 6 bases from J, with 11 bases between. Germline V gives CDR1 LGHNT, CDR2 FRNRAP. The length of the CDR3 is 12 residues. The CDR3 reads CASGYYGKTQYF. The CDR3 DNA follows: TGTGCTAGTGGCTACTACGGGAAGACCCAGTACTTC.

This clonotype was observed at least ten times. The V call is TRBV27, the J call TRBJ2-7, with 10 bases matching TRBD1. CDR1 MNHEY and CDR2 SMNVEV come from the germline V gene (reference sequence). V shed 3 bases and J 2 bases; nucleotides not matched to a gene: 7. The CDR3 sequence is 16 residues long. The DNA of the CDR3 is TGTGCCAGCAGTTTGGGAGGGACAGGGGCCCCCTACGAGCAGTACTTC. This gives the protein CASSLGGTGAPYEQYF.

This clonotype appeared many times. In nucleotides, the CDR3 is TGCGCCAGCAGCCAAGGGAAGGGACAAGATAATTCACCCCTCCACTTT. Its translation is CASSQGKGQDNSPLHF. The chain couples TRBV4-1 to TRBJ1-6, with D maybe TRBD1 (6 bases). Germline-derived CDR1 and CDR2 are MGHRA and YSYEKL. V was trimmed by 1 base and J by 5 bases, leaving 12 bases between them. The CDR3 is 16 amino acids.

This clonotype was detected many times. The rearrangement uses TRBV6-5 and TRBJ1-3, with D unclear. CDR1 and CDR2 (germline): MNHEY, SVGAGI. The V end lost 4 bases, the J end lost 10 bases, and 17 bases lay between the germline ends. CDR3 length: 14 residues. This chain's CDR3 is CASSSIGPGGTIYF. In DNA form, the CDR3 reads TGTGCCAGCAGTTCCATCGGACCCGGAGGGACCATATATTTT.

The chain couples TRBV6-2 or TRBV6-3 to TRBJ2-2, with a tentative D call TRBD1 (6 bases). Trimming took 6 bases from V and 0 from J, leaving 11 bases between them. CDR1 MNHEY and CDR2 SVGEGT come from the germline V gene. This CDR3 contains 15 residues. The CDR3 sequence: CASRPGTTNTGELFF. In DNA, the CDR3 is TGTGCCAGCAGACCCGGGACAACGAACACCGGGGAGCTGTTTTTT.

This clonotype was recorded many times. DNA for the CDR3: TGTGCCAGCAGCCTTACCCCGGCGGTTAGCTCCTACAATGAGCAGTTCTTC. Encoded protein: CASSLTPAVSSYNEQFF. V is TRBV13 and J is TRBJ2-1; D unresolved. The V gene's germline CDR1 is PRHDT and CDR2 FYEKMQ (reference sequence). This CDR3 comprises 17 residues. V lost 5 bases to trimming and J lost 0 bases, with 17 bases between them.

The table lists this clonotype with many counts. This sequence joins TRBV4-1 and TRBJ2-4; maybe TRBD1 (6 bases). CDR1 and CDR2 from the germline V gene are MGHRA and YSYEKL. With 0 bases removed from V and 9 bases from J, the gap between germline ends came to 12 bases. There are 14 residues in the CDR3. The CDR3 region is CASSQDTLQGIQYF. Here the CDR3 DNA reads TGCGCCAGCAGCCAAGATACGCTACAGGGCATTCAGTACTTC.

This clonotype came up a few times. This chain links TRBV4-2 with TRBJ2-4; TRBD2 might be the D (5 bases). Germline lookup yields CDR1 LGHNA and CDR2 YNFKEQ. This CDR3 spans 14 amino acids. V lost 1 base to trimming and J lost 8 bases, with 12 bases between them. The CDR3 here is CASSQAGVQYIQYF. As DNA, the CDR3 is TGTGCCAGCAGCCAAGCCGGGGTCCAGTACATTCAGTACTTC.

This rearrangement joins TRBV19 to TRBJ2-1; D is unclear. Trimming removed 3 bases from V and 4 bases from J, with 13 bases in between. Looked up from germline, CDR1 is LNHDA and CDR2 is SQIVND (reference sequence). This CDR3 contains 15 residues. CDR3 bases: TGTGCCAGTAGTATCGCGGCGCTAAGGTACAATGAGCAGTTCTTC. Translation: CASSIAALRYNEQFF.

The J gene is TRBJ2-3, the V gene TRBV7-9; tentative D call: TRBD2 (6 bases). Trimming cost V 5 bases and J 12 bases, with 21 bases left between them. The CDR3 contains 14 residues. CDR1 and CDR2 from the germline V gene are SEHNR and FQNEAQ (reference sequence). The CDR3 DNA reads TGTGCCAGCAGCGAAGGGGTAGCGGAGGTAAAACAGTATTTT. Residues: CASSEGVAEVKQYF.

V is TRBV7-9 and J is TRBJ1-1; maybe TRBD1 (5 bases). The germline gives CDR1 SEHNR, CDR2 FQNEAQ (reference sequence). The V gene lost 4 bases and the J gene lost 4 bases, with 13 bases spanning the gap. The CDR3 length is 14 residues. The CDR3: CASSSLWGGTEAFF. CDR3 nucleotides: TGTGCCAGCAGCTCCCTTTGGGGCGGCACTGAAGCTTTCTTT.

This chain uses TRBV6-2 or TRBV6-3 with TRBJ2-7; no clear D. The CDR3 consists of 9 residues. Germline CDR1 MNHEY, CDR2 SVGEGT. The V end lost 10 bases, the J end lost 7 bases, and 8 bases lay between the germline ends. The CDR3 spells CANIEEQYF. The CDR3 bases are TGTGCCAACATAGAGGAGCAGTACTTC.

This clonotype was picked up a small number of times. CDR3 in amino acids: CASSQDRARNTEAFF. In DNA form, the CDR3 reads TGTGCCAGCAGCCAGGACAGGGCGCGGAACACTGAAGCTTTCTTT. The gene calls are TRBV2 and TRBJ1-1; 8 positions agree with TRBD1. CDR1 and CDR2 from the germline V gene are SNHLY and FYNNEI. The CDR3 sequence is 15 residues long. V was pared by 6 bases and J by 1 base, with 7 bases of the junction left unmatched.

This clonotype was seen repeatedly, ten times or more. This chain uses TRBV19 with TRBJ2-1; tentatively, D is TRBD1 (5 bases). Looked up from germline, CDR1 is LNHDA and CDR2 is SQIVND (reference sequence). This CDR3 has 13 amino acids. V shed 7 bases and J shed 8 bases, with 15 bases lying between them. The chain's CDR3 is CASTGRNNDEQFF. Written as DNA, the CDR3 is TGTGCCAGTACAGGGCGGAACAACGATGAGCAGTTCTTC.